The T cell receptor beta chain under discussion was sequenced for a study of radiation and T cells in renal cell carcinoma (dated by TCRdb to between 2020 and 2021). In terms of the full investigation: TCR beta sequencing covered around 50 samples in total, comprising roughly 26 tumors and roughly 27 peripheral blood samples. Across all 50 or so samples, several million unique CDR3 nucleotide sequences, encoding roughly 2,600,000 unique CDR3 amino acid sequences, were identified. The final blood draw took place at 4 weeks after radiation, the same time as nephrectomy. Study-wide findings and limitations: In blood, the top tumor clonotypes increased between baseline and 2 weeks post-radiation and then shrank by 4 weeks, which suggests that tumor-resident clones expanded only transiently. Because pretreatment tumor biopsies were not available, the baseline intratumoral presence of clonotypes could not be determined. Blood repertoire dynamics were not followed beyond 4 weeks after treatment. With a single-armed trial design, the study had no way to address how radiation dose or scheduling affects the TCR repertoire.

Interpreted using the paper, the time point label stands for: blood 4 weeks post-SBRT, at nephrectomy. The treatment or condition label, read with the paper, signifies: 15 Gy SBRT to primary tumor, nephrectomy 4 weeks later. Samples were obtained from a clinical trial, in which 15 Gy stereotactic body radiation therapy was delivered to primary renal cell carcinomas and nephrectomy was performed 4 weeks later. To track tumor-enriched clonotypes, serial peripheral blood was sampled from radiation-treated patients at baseline and at 2 weeks and 4 weeks after SBRT. All patients had renal cell carcinoma with clear cell pathology. Genomic DNA for TCR sequencing was prepared using the QIAamp DNA Blood Mini Kit (Qiagen). The analyses included just those samples that passed every quality control check. Details on this clone: Its antigen target is currently unknown. No quality values exist for individual bases; no much larger clone is one base distant.

The CDR3 numbers 14 residues from cysteine through phenylalanine. Only CDR3 DNA remains: 42 bases, in frame from the first base. CDR1 and CDR2 are read off the germline V gene as SGHRS and YFSETQ. V and J lose 0 bases and 1 base, and a span of 7 bases separates them. Following the manufacturer's recommendations, the immunoSEQ kit was used to generate TCR beta libraries from genomic DNA. To prepare the libraries, a first multiplex PCR with proprietary primers was run, followed by a second PCR that added unique barcodes, and a bead cleanup was done after each round. Each sample batch included a kit-provided positive control reaction and a negative control reaction. The final libraries were assessed on an Agilent 4200 TapeStation D1000 ScreenTape, pooled by volume, and quantified by qPCR. Sequencing was performed on an Illumina NextSeq500 using a MidOutput 150-cycle cartridge, with 156 Read1 cycles, 15 Index1 cycles, and the kit custom primers. The pooled library was loaded at approximately 1 pM, with a roughly 18% PhiX control spiked in. The original pipeline was this. The vendor-processed data were analyzed in R, and a clonotype was defined as all T cells that share the same CDR3 nucleotide sequence. In the clone abundance analyses, frequencies in each sample were normalized to that sample's 10,000 most abundant clones. Public T cell clones, which averaged fewer than five per sample, were excluded before analysis. Tumor-enriched clonotypes and baseline blood-enriched clonotypes were defined as those with an abundance difference of at least 32-fold between compartments. A beta-binomial differential abundance model was used to identify clonotypes that expanded or contracted between blood time points. The Baroni-Urbani and Buser coefficient was used to measure tumor-blood repertoire similarity, and groups were compared with two-tailed Wilcoxon tests in R. In TCRdb, the immuneACCESS table is reduced to in-frame sequences with V and J assigned. These tables do not hold every clone; where another copy was compared, an unresolved V gene accounts for under half, and the others remain unexplained. V and J calls and clone size are copied from that table; D and trimming were computed from the DNA. The sample contains some 81,000 clones, about 88% of them found a single time. The ten largest clones take up about 5.8% of the sample.

Sequencing was performed on blood, taken from a patient whose treatment included radiotherapy and nephrectomy. The source of this sequence is a woman aged 70 to 79 with renal cell carcinoma. This sequence uses TRBV5-1 and TRBJ2-5; a tentative D match to TRBD2 spans 5 bases. The CDR3 in this case is CASSLGGSQETQYF. The bases read TGCGCCAGCAGCTTGGGCGGGTCCCAAGAGACCCAGTACTTC.